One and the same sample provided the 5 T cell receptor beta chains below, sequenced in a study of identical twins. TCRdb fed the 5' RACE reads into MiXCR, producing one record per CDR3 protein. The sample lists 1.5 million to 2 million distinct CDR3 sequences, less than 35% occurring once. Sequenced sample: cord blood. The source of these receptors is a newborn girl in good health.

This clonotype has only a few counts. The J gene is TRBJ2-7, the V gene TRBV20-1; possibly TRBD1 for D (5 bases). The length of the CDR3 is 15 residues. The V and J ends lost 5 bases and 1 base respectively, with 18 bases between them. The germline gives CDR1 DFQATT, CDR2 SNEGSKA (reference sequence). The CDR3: CSARGAALISYEQYF. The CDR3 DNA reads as TGCAGTGCTCGTGGGGCCGCTCTAATTTCCTACGAGCAGTACTTC.

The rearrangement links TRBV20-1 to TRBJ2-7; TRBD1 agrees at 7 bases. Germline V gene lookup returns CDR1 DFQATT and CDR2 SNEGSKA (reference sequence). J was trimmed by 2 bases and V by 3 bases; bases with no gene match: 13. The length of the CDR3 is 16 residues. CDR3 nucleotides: TGCAGTGCTAGCCGGGACAGTGGTACACGAGCCTACGAGCAGTACTTC. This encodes CSASRDSGTRAYEQYF.

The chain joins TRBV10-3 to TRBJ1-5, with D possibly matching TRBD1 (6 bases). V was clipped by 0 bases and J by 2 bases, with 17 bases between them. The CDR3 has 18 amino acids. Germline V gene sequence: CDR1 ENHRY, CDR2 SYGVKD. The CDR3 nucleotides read TGTGCCATCAGTGAGTCATGGAGGGGGAATCTAGGCAATCAGCCCCAGCATTTT. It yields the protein CAISESWRGNLGNQPQHF.

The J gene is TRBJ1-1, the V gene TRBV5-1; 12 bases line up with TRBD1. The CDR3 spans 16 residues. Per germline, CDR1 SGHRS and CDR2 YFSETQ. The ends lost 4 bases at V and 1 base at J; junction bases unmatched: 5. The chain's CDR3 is CASSPGTGGKNTEAFF. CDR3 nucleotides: TGCGCCAGCAGCCCCGGGACAGGGGGCAAGAACACTGAAGCTTTCTTT. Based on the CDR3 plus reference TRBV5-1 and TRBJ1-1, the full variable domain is KAGVTQTPRYLIKTRGQQVTLSCSPISGHRSVSWYQQTPGQGLQFLFEYFSETQRNKGNFPGRFSGRQFSNSRSEMNVSTLELGDSALYLCASSPGTGGKNTEAFFGQGTRLTVV.

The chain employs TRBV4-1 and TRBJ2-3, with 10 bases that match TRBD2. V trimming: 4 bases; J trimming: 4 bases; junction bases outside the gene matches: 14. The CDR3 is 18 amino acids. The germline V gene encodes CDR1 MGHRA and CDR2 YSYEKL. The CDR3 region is CASSPGPAGGPKADTQYF. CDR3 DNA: TGCGCCAGCAGCCCCGGACCAGCGGGGGGGCCCAAGGCAGATACGCAGTATTTT.